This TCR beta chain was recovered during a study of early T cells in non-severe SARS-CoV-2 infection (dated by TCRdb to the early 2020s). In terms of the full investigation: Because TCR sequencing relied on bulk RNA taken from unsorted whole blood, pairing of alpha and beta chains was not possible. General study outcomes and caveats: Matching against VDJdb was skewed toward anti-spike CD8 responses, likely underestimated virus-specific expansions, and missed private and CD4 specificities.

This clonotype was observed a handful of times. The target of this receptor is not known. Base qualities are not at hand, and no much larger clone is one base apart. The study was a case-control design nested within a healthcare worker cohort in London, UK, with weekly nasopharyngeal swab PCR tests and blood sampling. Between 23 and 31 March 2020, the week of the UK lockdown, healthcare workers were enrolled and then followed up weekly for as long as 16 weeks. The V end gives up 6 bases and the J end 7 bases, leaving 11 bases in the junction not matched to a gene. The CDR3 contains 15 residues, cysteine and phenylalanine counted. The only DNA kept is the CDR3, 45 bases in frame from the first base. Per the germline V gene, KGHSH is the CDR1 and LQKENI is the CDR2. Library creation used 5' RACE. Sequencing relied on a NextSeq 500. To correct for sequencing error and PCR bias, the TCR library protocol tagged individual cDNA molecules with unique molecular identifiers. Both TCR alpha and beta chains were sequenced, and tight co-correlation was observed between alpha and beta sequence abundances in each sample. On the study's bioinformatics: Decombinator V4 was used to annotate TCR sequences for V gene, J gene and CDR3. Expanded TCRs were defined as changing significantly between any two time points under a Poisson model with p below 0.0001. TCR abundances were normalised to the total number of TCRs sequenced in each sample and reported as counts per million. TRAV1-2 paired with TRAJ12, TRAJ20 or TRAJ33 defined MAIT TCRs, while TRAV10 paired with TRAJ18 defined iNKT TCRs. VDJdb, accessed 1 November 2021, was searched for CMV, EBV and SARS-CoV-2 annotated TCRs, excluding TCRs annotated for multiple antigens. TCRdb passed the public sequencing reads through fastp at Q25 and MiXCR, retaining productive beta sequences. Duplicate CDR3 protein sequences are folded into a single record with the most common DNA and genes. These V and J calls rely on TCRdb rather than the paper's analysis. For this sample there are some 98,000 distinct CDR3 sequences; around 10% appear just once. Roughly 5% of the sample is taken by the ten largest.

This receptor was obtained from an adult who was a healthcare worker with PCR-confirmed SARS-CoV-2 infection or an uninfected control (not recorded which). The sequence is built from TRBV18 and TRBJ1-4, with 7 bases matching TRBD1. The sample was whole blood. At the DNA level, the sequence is TGTGCCAGCTCTACGATGCTACAGGGGACTGAAAAACTGTTTTTT. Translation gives CASSTMLQGTEKLFF.